The 10 T cell receptor beta chains in this list originate from one sample, sequenced in a study of graft-versus-host responses after intestinal transplantation (dated by TCRdb to the early 2020s). Library creation used the immunoSEQ multiplex PCR assay. TCRdb carries this immuneACCESS record with in-frame sequences only. Its versions omit some clonotypes, under half of them owing to an unresolved V gene in the studies checked, with the rest unexplained. The sample has around 92,000 clones on record, around 88% of them singletons. The ten largest clones take up roughly 1.4% of the sample. The sequencing here drew on PBMCs, taken 255 days after intestinal transplant. These receptors were taken from a human patient who received an intestinal transplant, so some T cells may come from the graft donor.

The V and J genes are TRBV5-1 and TRBJ2-5; possible D gene TRBD1, 6 bases. This CDR3 has 16 amino acids. V lost 4 bases, J lost 0 bases, and 16 bases lay in between. Germline V gene data show CDR1 as SGHRS and CDR2 as YFSETQ. CDR3: CASSLPGVGYQETQYF. In DNA form, the CDR3 reads TGCGCCAGCAGCCTCCCAGGGGTGGGGTACCAAGAGACCCAGTACTTC.

J is TRBJ2-5 and V is TRBV4-1; TRBD2 matches at 8 bases. Germline CDR1 MGHRA, CDR2 YSYEKL. The CDR3 is 15 residues long. V dropped 1 base and J dropped 4; count of bases not matched to a gene: 5. The CDR3 protein is CASSQVGLAGETQYF. CDR3 in DNA: TGCGCCAGCAGCCAAGTCGGGCTAGCGGGAGAGACCCAGTACTTC.

The chain has TRBV6-5 and TRBJ1-6, with D perhaps matching TRBD1 (5 bases). Germline V CDR1 and CDR2: MNHEY, SVGAGI. This CDR3 comprises 16 residues. With 2 bases removed from V and 6 bases from J, the gap between germline ends came to 14 bases. The CDR3 region is CASSYGGRLTNSPLHF. Here the CDR3 DNA reads TGTGCCAGCAGTTACGGGGGACGCCTTACTAATTCACCCCTCCACTTT.

The V gene is TRBV28, the J gene TRBJ2-5, with unresolved D. V dropped 3 bases and J dropped 1 base, with 18 bases sitting between them. The CDR3 runs 17 residues. From germline, CDR1 is MDHEN and CDR2 SYDVKM. CDR3 in amino acids: CASSLIAQRPSQETQYF. Here the CDR3 DNA reads TGTGCCAGCAGTTTGATCGCTCAGCGCCCTTCCCAAGAGACCCAGTACTTC.

This clone was detected once. The rearrangement joins TRBV5-1 to TRBJ2-5, with TRBD1 matching over 9 bases. Trimming at V came to 0 bases and at J to 5 bases, leaving 8 bases not matched to a gene. Germline V CDR1 and CDR2: SGHRS, YFSETQ. This CDR3 has 16 residues. DNA for the CDR3: TGCGCCAGCAGCTTGGGGGACAGGGTCACTACGGAGACCCAGTACTTC. It translates to CASSLGDRVTTETQYF.

The V and J genes are TRBV27 and TRBJ2-5, with a weak D call TRBD2 (5 bases). V was cut by 9 bases and J by 7 bases, with 15 bases left in between. CDR3 length: 12 residues. CDR1 and CDR2 (germline): MNHEY, SMNVEV (reference sequence). The chain's CDR3 is CASRPDGGTQYF. Here the CDR3 DNA reads TGTGCCAGTAGACCCGACGGAGGGACCCAGTACTTC.

The chain carries TRBV28 and TRBJ2-5, with 9 positions matching TRBD2. The J segment lost 3 bases and the V segment lost 3 bases, leaving 11 bases of the junction unmatched. The CDR3 is 17 amino acids. The germline gives CDR1 MDHEN, CDR2 SYDVKM. The CDR3: CASSLAVGTSYKETQYF. The CDR3 region has the DNA TGTGCCAGCAGTTTGGCCGTGGGGACTAGCTATAAAGAGACCCAGTACTTC.

The gene calls are TRBV21-1 and TRBJ2-7; no DNA check was done on the table's D call, TRBD1. TRBV21-1 is flagged as a pseudogene. The CDR3 runs 16 residues. In DNA form, the CDR3 reads TGTGCCAGCAGCTCCCGGACAGGGGAGGCGGGTTACGAGCAGTACGTC. This gives the protein CASSSRTGEAGYEQYV.

The V and J genes are TRBV19 and TRBJ2-3; 9 bases align to TRBD1. V lost 3 bases, J lost 3 bases, and 13 bases stayed unmatched. CDR3 size: 18 residues. Germline V gene data show CDR1 as LNHDA and CDR2 as SQIVND (reference sequence). The CDR3 DNA is TGTGCCAGTAGTATGAAAGGGGGACAGGGAAGGTGGACAGATACGCAGTATTTT. The encoded protein is CASSMKGGQGRWTDTQYF.

The rearrangement uses TRBV5-1 and TRBJ1-4, with 9 positions matching TRBD1. The CDR3 runs to 14 residues. V shed 1 base, J shed 8 bases, and the junction held 3 bases outside the gene matches. Germline CDR1 and CDR2: SGHRS and YFSETQ. CDR3 bases: TGCGCCAGCAGCTTGAGGACAGGGGAAGAAAAACTGTTTTTT. The encoded protein is CASSLRTGEEKLFF.